This TCR beta chain was recovered during a study of radiotherapy plus CTLA-4 blockade in lung cancer. Germline lookup yields CDR1 SGHRS and CDR2 YFSETQ. The V and J ends lost 0 bases and 5 bases respectively, with 13 bases between them. The CDR3 has 15 residues. TCRdb's table, derived via immunoSEQ multiplex PCR, lists solely in-frame clones and lacks some. Of 70,000 to 95,000 clones in the sample, approximately 80% were seen once. The input for sequencing was peripheral blood, taken from a patient treated with radiotherapy plus ipilimumab. The J gene is TRBJ2-3, the V gene TRBV5-1, with D uncertain. This sequence was found in a human donor with non-small cell lung cancer that progressed on radiotherapy plus ipilimumab. The CDR3 DNA reads as TGCGCCAGCAGCTTGGCCTCTCCCTCGGTAGATACGCAGTATTTT. Protein: CASSLASPSVDTQYF.